This record looks at one T cell receptor (beta chain) sequence and its context. Original handling: Quantification of nucleated cells was approximated via reference gene primer amplification. Measured with immunoSEQ multiplex PCR; TCRdb has only the in-frame clones, and not every one. D and trimming come from the DNA, and the V and J calls and clone size come from that table. Here the sample spans 170,000 or so clones, approximately 83% being singletons. The entry originates in a study of blood T cell repertoires in COVID-19. As for the study in general: Acute and convalescent COVID-19 specimens originated in the United States, Italy and Spain. The analysed material was cDNA or gDNA that came from T cells, B-cell-depleted T cells, or PBMCs.

This CDR3 spans 12 amino acids. In germline, CDR1 is MNHNY, CDR2 SVGAGI (reference sequence). Trimming shortened V by 2 bases and J by 8 bases, and 9 bases separated the two germline ends. The sequence was obtained from a woman aged 55-75 years with acute or convalescent COVID-19. The chain has TRBV6-6 and TRBJ1-2; D not resolved. Sequenced: peripheral blood. In DNA form, the CDR3 reads TGTGCCAGCAGTTACGAGGAAAAAGGCTACACCTTC. Translating gives CASSYEEKGYTF.